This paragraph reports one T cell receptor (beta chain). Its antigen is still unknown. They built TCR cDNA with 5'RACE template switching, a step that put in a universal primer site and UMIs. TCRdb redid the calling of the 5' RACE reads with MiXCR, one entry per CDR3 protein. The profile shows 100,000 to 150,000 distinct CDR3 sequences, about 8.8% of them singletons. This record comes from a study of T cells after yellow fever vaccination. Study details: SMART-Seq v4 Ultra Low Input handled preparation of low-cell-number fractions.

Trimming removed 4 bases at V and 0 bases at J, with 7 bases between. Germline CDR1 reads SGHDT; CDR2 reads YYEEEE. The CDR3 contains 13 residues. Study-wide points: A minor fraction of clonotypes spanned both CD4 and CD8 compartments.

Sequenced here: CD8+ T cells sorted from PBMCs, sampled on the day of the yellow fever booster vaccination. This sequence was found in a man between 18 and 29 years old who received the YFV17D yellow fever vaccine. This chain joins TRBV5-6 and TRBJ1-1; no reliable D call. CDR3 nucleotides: TGTGCCAGCAGCAAGGGCCTGAACACTGAAGCTTTCTTT. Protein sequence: CASSKGLNTEAFF.